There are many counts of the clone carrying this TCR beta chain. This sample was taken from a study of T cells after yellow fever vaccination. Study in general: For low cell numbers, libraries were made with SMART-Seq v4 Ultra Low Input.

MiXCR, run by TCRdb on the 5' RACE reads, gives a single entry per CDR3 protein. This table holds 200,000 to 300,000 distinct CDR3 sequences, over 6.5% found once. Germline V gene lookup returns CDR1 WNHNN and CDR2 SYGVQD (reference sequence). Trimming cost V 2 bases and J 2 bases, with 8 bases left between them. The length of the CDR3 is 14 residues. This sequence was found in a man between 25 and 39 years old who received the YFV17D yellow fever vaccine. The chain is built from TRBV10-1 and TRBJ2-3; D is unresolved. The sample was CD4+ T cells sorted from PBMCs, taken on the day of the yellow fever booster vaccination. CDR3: CASSEARYTDTQYF. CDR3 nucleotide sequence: TGCGCCAGCAGTGAGGCCAGATACACAGATACGCAGTATTTT.